These T cell receptor beta chains were read from a single sample in a study of PD-1 blockade in classical Hodgkin lymphoma. Some clones are missing from TCRdb's copy, which holds only in-frame ones; the method was immunoSEQ multiplex PCR. The sample holds roughly 90,000 clones, 83% seen once. This specimen consisted of peripheral blood mononuclear cells (PBMCs), obtained before the fourth cycle of nivolumab. The receptors stem from a human donor with classical Hodgkin lymphoma. Both conserved end residues are part of each CDR3. Each record gives: CDR3 protein, CDR3 DNA, J gene, V gene, clone size, D gene. The D gene is left open where the match is weak. For some rows the clone size is stated as once, few or many, or as a class when expanded; others skip it.

CDR3: CASSQGIRRGSTEAFF
DNA: TGTGCCAGCAGCCAAGGGATTAGGAGGGGTTCAACTGAAGCTTTCTTT
J: TRBJ1-1
V: TRBV14
size: once
D: NA

CDR3: CAISELVEQYF
DNA: TGTGCCATCAGTGAGTTAGTAGAGCAGTACTTC
J: TRBJ2-7
V: TRBV10-3
size: NA
D: NA

CDR3: CASSENRGSTRNEQYF
DNA: TGCGCCAGCAGTGAGAACAGGGGTTCCACGAGGAACGAGCAGTACTTC
J: TRBJ2-7
V: TRBV10-1
size: NA
D: TRBD1

CDR3: CAIGNIDTEAFF
DNA: TGTGCCATCGGTAACATCGACACTGAAGCTTTCTTT
J: TRBJ1-1
V: TRBV10-3
size: NA
D: NA

CDR3: CASSLGAGGPGRTDTQYF
DNA: TGCGCCAGCAGCCTTGGAGCGGGAGGGCCGGGTAGGACAGATACGCAGTATTTT
J: TRBJ2-3
V: TRBV5-1
size: NA
D: TRBD2

CDR3: CATSRDRQGEENF
DNA: TGTGCCACCAGCAGAGATCGTCAGGGCGAAGAGAACTTC
J: TRBJ2-7
V: TRBV15
size: once
D: NA

CDR3: CASSLGQGANSPLHF
DNA: TGTGCCAGCAGCCTGGGACAGGGGGCGAATTCACCCCTCCACTTT
J: TRBJ1-6
V: TRBV9
size: NA
D: TRBD1

CDR3: CASSLTSGDEQYF
DNA: TGTGCCAGCAGTTTGACTAGCGGCGACGAGCAGTACTTC
J: TRBJ2-7
V: TRBV28
size: few
D: TRBD2

CDR3: CASSKCLLVGGGVWQPQHF
DNA: TGTGCCAGCAGCAAATGCCTATTAGTGGGTGGAGGGGTGTGGCAGCCCCAGCATTTT
J: TRBJ1-5
V: TRBV21-1
size: NA
D: NA

CDR3: CASSQGRGAGEETQYF
DNA: TGCGCCAGCAGCCAAGGGAGAGGAGCGGGGGAAGAGACCCAGTACTTC
J: TRBJ2-5
V: TRBV4-1
size: NA
D: TRBD2

CDR3: CASSLASLAGVYEQYF
DNA: TGTGCCAGCAGCTTAGCCTCACTAGCGGGAGTCTACGAGCAGTACTTC
J: TRBJ2-7
V: TRBV11-2
size: NA
D: TRBD2

CDR3: CASRPAQNTGELFF
DNA: TGTGCCAGTAGGCCTGCCCAGAACACCGGGGAGCTGTTTTTT
J: TRBJ2-2
V: TRBV19
size: NA
D: NA

CDR3: CASSPFKVGQETQYF
DNA: TGTGCCAGCAGTCCCTTTAAGGTCGGCCAAGAGACCCAGTACTTC
J: TRBJ2-5
V: TRBV27
size: NA
D: NA

CDR3: CASSYVGRNTEAFF
DNA: TGTGCCAGCAGTTACGTCGGTAGGAACACTGAAGCTTTCTTT
J: TRBJ1-1
V: TRBV6-5
size: NA
D: NA

CDR3: CASRPDRAGNTIYF
DNA: TGTGCCAGCAGACCGGACAGGGCTGGAAACACCATATATTTT
J: TRBJ1-3
V: TRBV28
size: NA
D: TRBD1

CDR3: CASSPPGRTEAFF
DNA: TGCGCCAGCAGCCCCCCCGGTCGGACAGAAGCTTTCTTT
J: TRBJ1-1
V: TRBV4-1
size: NA
D: NA

CDR3: CASSSPGLAGTYEQYF
DNA: TGTGCCAGCAGTTCTCCGGGACTAGCGGGTACCTACGAGCAGTACTTC
J: TRBJ2-7
V: TRBV28
size: NA
D: TRBD2

CDR3: CASSLGGTAYEQYF
DNA: TGTGCCAGCAGCTTAGGGGGGACCGCCTACGAGCAGTACTTC
J: TRBJ2-7
V: TRBV11-2
size: NA
D: NA

CDR3: CASSPGPGTGSSSEAFF
DNA: TGTGCCAGCAGCCCAGGTCCCGGGACAGGGTCGAGCTCTGAAGCTTTCTTT
J: TRBJ1-1
V: TRBV7-8
size: NA
D: TRBD1

CDR3: CASSLDMASGILEQYF
DNA: TGTGCCAGCAGCTTAGATATGGCTAGCGGGATACTCGAGCAGTACTTC
J: TRBJ2-7
V: TRBV11-2
size: NA
D: TRBD2

CDR3: CAISPQGAGEQYF
DNA: TGTGCCATCAGTCCCCAGGGGGCGGGGGAGCAGTACTTC
J: TRBJ2-7
V: TRBV10-3
size: once
D: TRBD1

CDR3: CASSWREGRGELFF
DNA: TGTGCCAGCAGTTGGCGGGAGGGCCGCGGGGAGCTGTTTTTT
J: TRBJ2-2
V: TRBV6-5
size: NA
D: TRBD2

CDR3: CASSLAERSYEQYF
DNA: TGTGCCAGCAGTTTGGCAGAAAGATCCTACGAGCAGTACTTC
J: TRBJ2-7
V: TRBV2
size: NA
D: NA

CDR3: CASSLAGGQGGTQYF
DNA: TGCGCCAGCAGCTTGGCCGGAGGGCAGGGAGGGACCCAGTACTTC
J: TRBJ2-5
V: TRBV5-1
size: NA
D: NA

CDR3: CASSTGTGTEAFF
DNA: TGTGCCAGTAGTACGGGGACAGGGACTGAAGCTTTCTTT
J: TRBJ1-1
V: TRBV19
size: NA
D: TRBD1

CDR3: CASSFVQETQYF
DNA: TGTGCCAGCAGCTTCGTACAAGAGACCCAGTACTTC
J: TRBJ2-5
V: TRBV11-2
size: NA
D: NA

CDR3: CASSSGQGIQPQHF
DNA: TGTGCCAGCAGTTCTGGACAGGGGATCCAGCCCCAGCATTTT
J: TRBJ1-5
V: TRBV27
size: once
D: TRBD1

CDR3: CATIEDSGETQYF
DNA: TGTGCCACCATCGAGGATAGCGGAGAGACCCAGTACTTC
J: TRBJ2-5
V: TRBV25-1
size: NA
D: NA

CDR3: CAWSVSLVGEQFF
DNA: TGTGCCTGGAGTGTATCACTGGTAGGGGAGCAGTTCTTC
J: TRBJ2-1
V: TRBV30
size: NA
D: NA

CDR3: CASSQMRRTEAFF
DNA: TGTGCCAGCAGCCAAATGCGGAGGACTGAAGCTTTCTTT
J: TRBJ1-1
V: TRBV7-2
size: NA
D: NA

CDR3: CASSEEPGTAYNEQFF
DNA: TGTGCCAGCAGTGAAGAGCCCGGGACAGCCTACAATGAGCAGTTCTTC
J: TRBJ2-1
V: TRBV2
size: NA
D: TRBD1